These T cell receptor beta chains were read from a single sample in a study of T cells in Graves' hyperthyroidism and ophthalmopathy. A single record per CDR3 protein comes from TCRdb applying MiXCR to the multiplex PCR reads. The sample includes some 500,000 distinct CDR3 sequences, 24% of them seen just once. Sequenced input: blood. These receptors were taken from a woman aged 30 to 39 with Graves' ophthalmopathy. Each CDR3 is given with its conserved first and last residue. A D gene is named only where the DNA matches it firmly. Clone size is not always given. Where it is, it says once, few, many or a class for expanded clones.

. | TRBJ2-5 | many | TRBV9 | TGTGCCAGCAGCCCCACCACGTACCAAGAGACCCAGTACTTC | CASSPTTYQETQYF
. | TRBJ2-5 | . | TRBV12-3/TRBV12-4 | TGTGCCAGCACGAGTCGGGAGCAAGAGACCCAGTACTTC | CASTSREQETQYF
. | TRBJ1-2 | many | TRBV29-1 | TGCAGCGTTGGGGAGAACTATGGCTACACCTTC | CSVGENYGYTF
TRBD1 | TRBJ1-1 | . | TRBV12-3/TRBV12-4 | TGTGCCAGCAGCAAGGACAGGGGATGGGGTGAAGCTTTCTTT | CASSKDRGWGEAFF
. | TRBJ1-2 | many | TRBV6-5 | TGTGCCAGCAGTTTTGGGGATTTCTATGGCTACACCTTC | CASSFGDFYGYTF
. | TRBJ1-1 | many | TRBV7-2 | TGTGCCAGCAGCTTAGGGTCCAGGGTCGCTGAAGCTTTCTTT | CASSLGSRVAEAFF
. | TRBJ2-7 | many | TRBV6-1 | TGTGCCAGCAGCCCTACGGGGGACCAGCGCGTCCGGCAGTACTTC | CASSPTGDQRVRQYF
. | TRBJ1-3 | many | TRBV10-3 | TGTGCCATCAGGGGAACCAGGGGTGCTGGAAACACCATATATTTT | CAIRGTRGAGNTIYF
. | TRBJ2-5 | many | TRBV9 | TGTGCCAGCAGCGTAGTACAGGGCGAGACCCAGTACTTC | CASSVVQGETQYF
. | TRBJ1-3 | few | TRBV29-1 | TGCAGCGGGGACGATCCGAGACGGTTCTCTGGAAACACCATATATTTT | CSGDDPRRFSGNTIYF
TRBD1 | TRBJ1-5 | . | TRBV12-3/TRBV12-4 | TGTGCCAGCAGTAAGGATAACAGGGGGCTAAACCAGCCCCAGCATTTT | CASSKDNRGLNQPQHF
. | TRBJ1-2 | . | TRBV12-3/TRBV12-4 | TGTGCCAGCAGTTTAGGGTCTGGCAGCTATGGCTACACCTTC | CASSLGSGSYGYTF
. | TRBJ1-1 | few | TRBV30 | TGTGCCTGGAGCACCTCGGACATATACCTTGAAGCTTTCTTT | CAWSTSDIYLEAFF
TRBD1 | TRBJ1-3 | many | TRBV6-2/TRBV6-3 | TGTGCCAGCAGTCCCGGGACAGGGTCGTTTGGCTCTGGAAACACCATATATTTT | CASSPGTGSFGSGNTIYF
TRBD1 | TRBJ2-7 | many | TRBV7-8 | TGTGCCAGCAGCTTAGAGTTGGGACAGGGATTTACCTACGAGCAGTACTTC | CASSLELGQGFTYEQYF
TRBD1 | TRBJ1-2 | many | TRBV29-1 | TGCAGCGCGTCCACAGGGGGCTCCGTTAACTATGGCTACACCTTC | CSASTGGSVNYGYTF
. | TRBJ2-7 | many | TRBV6-2/TRBV6-3 | TGTGCCAGCAGTTACGGAACCAACTACGAGCAGTACTTC | CASSYGTNYEQYF
. | TRBJ2-3 | . | TRBV7-3 | TGTGCCAGCAGCCCAAACACAGATACGCAGTATTTT | CASSPNTDTQYF
. | TRBJ1-2 | . | TRBV9 | TGTGCCAGCAGCATACAGGGAACTAACTATGGCTACACCTTC | CASSIQGTNYGYTF
. | TRBJ2-7 | many | TRBV29-1 | TGCAGCGTTGAGCAGGCTTCGTCCTACGAGCAGTACTTC | CSVEQASSYEQYF
TRBD2 | TRBJ2-2 | few | TRBV12-3/TRBV12-4 | TGTGCCAGCAGTTCCGGACTAGCGGGAGTCGCCGGGGAGCTGTTTTTT | CASSSGLAGVAGELFF
. | TRBJ1-1 | many | TRBV7-3 | TGTGCCAGCAGCTTAACCCGGGGTGGTGAAGCTTTCTTT | CASSLTRGGEAFF
. | TRBJ1-1 | many | TRBV15 | TGTGCCACCAGCAGAGTGGCCAACACTGAAGCTTTCTTT | CATSRVANTEAFF
TRBD1 | TRBJ2-5 | many | TRBV20-1 | TGCAGTGCTACGGGGGACAGGAGAATCCAAGAGACCCAGTACTTC | CSATGDRRIQETQYF
TRBD1 | TRBJ2-7 | many | TRBV19 | TGTGCCAGTAGTATATCGGACAGGAGCGAGCAGTACTTC | CASSISDRSEQYF
. | TRBJ1-1 | many | TRBV29-1 | TGCAGCGTTTATTTGGACGGGAACACTGAAGCTTTCTTT | CSVYLDGNTEAFF
TRBD2 | TRBJ2-5 | many | TRBV11-2 | TGTGCCAGCAGCTTAGACCGACTAGCGTCGGAGACCCAGTACTTC | CASSLDRLASETQYF
. | TRBJ2-2 | . | TRBV7-9 | TGTGCCAGCAGCTTCGATTACTCGACCGGGGAGCTGTTTTTT | CASSFDYSTGELFF
. | TRBJ2-7 | few | TRBV6-1 | TGTGCCAGCAGTGAAGCGAGCCCCGGCGAATCCTACGAGCAGTACTTC | CASSEASPGESYEQYF
. | TRBJ2-7 | . | TRBV11-2 | TGTGCCAGCAGCTCTCGACTTACTAACTTCTACGAGCAGTACTTC | CASSSRLTNFYEQYF
. | TRBJ1-5 | many | TRBV5-6 | TGTGCCAGCAGCGGGGGGCAAGGGCAGCCCCAGCATTTT | CASSGGQGQPQHF
. | TRBJ1-2 | many | TRBV6-1 | TGTGCCAGCAGTGAATCGCCAGGGGACTATGGCTACACCTTC | CASSESPGDYGYTF
. | TRBJ1-4 | . | TRBV5-1 | TGCGCCAGCAGCAGGACCCCCCAGGGGCTGAATGAAAAACTGTTTTTT | CASSRTPQGLNEKLFF
. | TRBJ2-2 | many | TRBV5-1 | TGCGCCAGCAGCGACAGGTTCCCCGGGGAGCTGTTTTTT | CASSDRFPGELFF
. | TRBJ1-5 | many | TRBV27 | TGTGCCAGCAGTTTGTCAGGGAATCAGCCCCAGCATTTT | CASSLSGNQPQHF
. | TRBJ2-7 | . | TRBV7-2 | TGTGCCAGCAGCTTAGAAGTGACTTCGTTCGAGCAGTACTTC | CASSLEVTSFEQYF
. | TRBJ1-5 | . | TRBV29-1 | TGCAGCGTTGAAGACCGCGCAGGGCCCCAGCATTTT | CSVEDRAGPQHF
. | TRBJ1-1 | . | TRBV13 | TGTGCCAGCAGCTTACCTCCCGGACAGAACACTGAAGCTTTCTTT | CASSLPPGQNTEAFF
. | TRBJ1-1 | few | TRBV6-5 | TGTGCCAGCAGTTACTCCCGCAGGGACACTGAAGCTTTCTTT | CASSYSRRDTEAFF
TRBD2 | TRBJ2-7 | . | TRBV6-2/TRBV6-3 | TGTGCCAGCAGTTTAACAGCGGGATCCCCCAGGAACGAGCAGTACTTC | CASSLTAGSPRNEQYF
. | TRBJ1-2 | many | TRBV5-6 | TGTGCCAGCAGCTTAGTTACATTGACCGGCAGTGGCTACACCTTC | CASSLVTLTGSGYTF
. | TRBJ1-5 | . | TRBV5-1 | TGCGCCAGCAGCCGAACTGACAGGTATAGCAATCAGCCCCAGCATTTT | CASSRTDRYSNQPQHF
TRBD2 | TRBJ2-7 | many | TRBV7-2 | TGTGCCAGCAGCTTAGGGGACTATACCTACGAGCAGTACTTC | CASSLGDYTYEQYF
. | TRBJ2-7 | . | TRBV25-1 | TGTGCCAGCAGTGAAGTGTTTGACCGACACACGGGCGAGCAGTACTTC | CASSEVFDRHTGEQYF
. | TRBJ1-2 | . | TRBV28 | TGTGCCAGCAGTTTACTGGACCCTACTTTTGGCTACACCTTC | CASSLLDPTFGYTF
. | TRBJ1-5 | many | TRBV12-3/TRBV12-4 | TGTGCCAGCAGTTTAGAAGGGGGTTGGGATAGCAATCAGCCCCAGCATTTT | CASSLEGGWDSNQPQHF
. | TRBJ2-1 | . | TRBV20-1 | TGCAGTGCTATCCCACTAGTATGGTATGAGCAGTTCTTC | CSAIPLVWYEQFF
TRBD2 | TRBJ2-4 | many | TRBV6-5 | TGTGCCAGCAGTTTTTGGACTAGCGAGAACATTCAGTACTTC | CASSFWTSENIQYF
TRBD1 | TRBJ1-6 | many | TRBV12-3/TRBV12-4 | TGTGCCAGCAGTCCAGGGCAGTCAGGGGGTTCACCCCTCCACTTT | CASSPGQSGGSPLHF
. | TRBJ2-5 | many | TRBV5-1 | TGCGCCAGCAGCTTGGCCGGTGTGTACCAAGAGACCCAGTACTTC | CASSLAGVYQETQYF